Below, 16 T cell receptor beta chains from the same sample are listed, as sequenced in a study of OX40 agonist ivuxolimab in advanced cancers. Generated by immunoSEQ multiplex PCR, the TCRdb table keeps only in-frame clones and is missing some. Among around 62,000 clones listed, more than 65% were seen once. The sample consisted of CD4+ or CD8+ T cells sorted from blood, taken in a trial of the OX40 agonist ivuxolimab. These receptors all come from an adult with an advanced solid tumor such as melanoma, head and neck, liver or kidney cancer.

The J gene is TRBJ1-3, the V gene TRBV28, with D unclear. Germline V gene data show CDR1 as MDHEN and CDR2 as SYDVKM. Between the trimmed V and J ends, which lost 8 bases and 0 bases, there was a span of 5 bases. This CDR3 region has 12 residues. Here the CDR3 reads CASGRSGNTIYF. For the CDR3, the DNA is TGTGCCAGCGGCCGCTCTGGAAACACCATATATTTT.

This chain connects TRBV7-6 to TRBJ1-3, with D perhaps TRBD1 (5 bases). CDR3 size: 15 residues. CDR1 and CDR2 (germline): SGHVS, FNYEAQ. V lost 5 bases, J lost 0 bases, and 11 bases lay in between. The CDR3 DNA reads TGTGCCAGCAGCCGCCGGGGGAGCTCTGGAAACACCATATATTTT. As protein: CASSRRGSSGNTIYF.

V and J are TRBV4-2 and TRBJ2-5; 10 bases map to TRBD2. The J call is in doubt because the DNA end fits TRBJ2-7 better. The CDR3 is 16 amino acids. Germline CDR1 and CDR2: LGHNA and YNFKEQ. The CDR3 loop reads CASSHPSSGSIDEQYF. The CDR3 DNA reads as TGTGCCAGCAGCCATCCATCTAGCGGGAGTATCGACGAGCAGTACTTC.

CDR3 nucleotide sequence: TGTGCCATCAGTGCTTCAGGGAATCAGCCCCAGCATTTT. This encodes CAISASGNQPQHF. The chain employs TRBV10-3 and TRBJ1-5; D is perhaps TRBD1 (5 bases). V gave up 4 bases and J gave up 4 bases, with 8 bases separating them. Germline lookup yields CDR1 ENHRY and CDR2 SYGVKD. CDR3 length equals 13 residues.

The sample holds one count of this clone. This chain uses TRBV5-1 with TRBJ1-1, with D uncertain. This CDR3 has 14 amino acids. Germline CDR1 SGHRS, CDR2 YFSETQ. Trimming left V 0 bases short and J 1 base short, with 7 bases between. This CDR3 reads CASSLGQTNTEAFF. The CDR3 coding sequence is TGCGCCAGCAGCTTGGGGCAGACGAACACTGAAGCTTTCTTT.

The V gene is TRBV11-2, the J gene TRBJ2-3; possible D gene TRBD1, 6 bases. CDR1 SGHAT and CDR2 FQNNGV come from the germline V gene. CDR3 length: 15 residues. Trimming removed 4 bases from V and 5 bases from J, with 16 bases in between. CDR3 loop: CASSYRNRDGDTQYF. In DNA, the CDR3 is TGTGCCAGCAGCTACCGCAACAGGGATGGAGATACGCAGTATTTT.

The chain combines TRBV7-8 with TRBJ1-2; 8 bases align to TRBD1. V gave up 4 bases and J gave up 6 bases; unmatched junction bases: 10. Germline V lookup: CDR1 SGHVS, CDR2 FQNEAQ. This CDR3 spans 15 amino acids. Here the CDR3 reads CASSYDWTGSDGYTF. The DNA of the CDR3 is TGTGCCAGCAGCTACGACTGGACAGGGAGCGATGGCTACACCTTC.

Here the CDR3 reads CASSLGGSGSGRAGTDTQYF. The CDR3 DNA is TGTGCCAGCAGTTTAGGGGGGTCGGGTAGCGGGAGGGCCGGAACAGATACGCAGTATTTT. This chain joins TRBV27 and TRBJ2-3; TRBD2 agrees at 11 bases. Per germline, CDR1 MNHEY and CDR2 SMNVEV (reference sequence). This CDR3 region has 20 residues. J gave up 3 bases and V 2 bases, and 16 bases lay outside the gene matches.

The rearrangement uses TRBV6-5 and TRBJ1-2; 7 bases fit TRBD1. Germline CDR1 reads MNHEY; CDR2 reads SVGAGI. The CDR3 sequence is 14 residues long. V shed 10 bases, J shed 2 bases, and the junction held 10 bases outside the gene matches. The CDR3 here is CATREQGVNYGYTF. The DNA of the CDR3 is TGTGCCACCAGGGAGCAGGGGGTAAACTATGGCTACACCTTC.

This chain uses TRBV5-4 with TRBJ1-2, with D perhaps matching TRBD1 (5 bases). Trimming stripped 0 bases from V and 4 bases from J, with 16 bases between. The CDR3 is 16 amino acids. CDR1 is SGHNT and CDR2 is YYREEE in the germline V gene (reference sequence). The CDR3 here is CASSLGPDGGVYGYTF. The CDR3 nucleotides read TGTGCCAGCAGCTTGGGCCCAGACGGGGGTGTCTATGGCTACACCTTC.

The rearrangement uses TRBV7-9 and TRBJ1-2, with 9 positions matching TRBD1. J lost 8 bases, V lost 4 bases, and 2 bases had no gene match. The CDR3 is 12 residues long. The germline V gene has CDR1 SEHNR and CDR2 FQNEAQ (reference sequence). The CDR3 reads CASSYTGGGYTF. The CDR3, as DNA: TGTGCCAGCAGCTATACAGGGGGCGGCTACACCTTC. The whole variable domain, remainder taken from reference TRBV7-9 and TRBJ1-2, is DTGVSQNPRHKITKRGQNVTFRCDPISEHNRLYWYRQTLGQGPEFLTYFQNEAQLEKSRLLSDRFSAERPKGSFSTLEIQRTEQGDSAMYLCASSYTGGGYTFGSGTRLTVV.

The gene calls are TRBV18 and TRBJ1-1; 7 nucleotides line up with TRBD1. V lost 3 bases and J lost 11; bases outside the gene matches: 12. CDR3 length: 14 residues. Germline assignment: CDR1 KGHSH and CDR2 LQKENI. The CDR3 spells CASSPERTGGLAFF. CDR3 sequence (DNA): TGTGCCAGCTCACCGGAGCGGACAGGAGGCCTGGCTTTCTTT.

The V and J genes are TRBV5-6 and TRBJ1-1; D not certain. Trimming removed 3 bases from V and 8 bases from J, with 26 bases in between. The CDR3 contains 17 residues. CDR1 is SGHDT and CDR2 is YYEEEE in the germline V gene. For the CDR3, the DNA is TGTGCCAGCAGCTCCACTATGCTTGGGTCGTCCGGGCCGGAAGCTTTCTTT. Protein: CASSSTMLGSSGPEAFF.

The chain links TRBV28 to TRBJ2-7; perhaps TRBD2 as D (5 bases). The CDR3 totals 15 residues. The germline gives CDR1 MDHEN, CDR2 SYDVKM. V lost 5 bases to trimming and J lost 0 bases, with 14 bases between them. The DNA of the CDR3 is TGTGCCAGCAGTCTCGTGGGAGACGGCTCCTACGAGCAGTACTTC. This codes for CASSLVGDGSYEQYF.

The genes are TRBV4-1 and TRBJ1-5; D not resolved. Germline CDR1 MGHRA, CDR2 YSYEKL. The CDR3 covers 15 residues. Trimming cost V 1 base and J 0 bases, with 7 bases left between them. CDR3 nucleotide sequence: TGCGCCAGCAGCCAAGCACAGTATAGCAATCAGCCCCAGCATTTT. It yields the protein CASSQAQYSNQPQHF.

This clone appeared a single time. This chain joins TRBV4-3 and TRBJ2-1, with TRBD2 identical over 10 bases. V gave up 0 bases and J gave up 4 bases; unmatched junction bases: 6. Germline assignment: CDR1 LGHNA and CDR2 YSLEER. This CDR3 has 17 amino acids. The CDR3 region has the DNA TGCGCCAGCAGCCAAGATGATGGGACTAGCGAATACAATGAGCAGTTCTTC. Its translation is CASSQDDGTSEYNEQFF.